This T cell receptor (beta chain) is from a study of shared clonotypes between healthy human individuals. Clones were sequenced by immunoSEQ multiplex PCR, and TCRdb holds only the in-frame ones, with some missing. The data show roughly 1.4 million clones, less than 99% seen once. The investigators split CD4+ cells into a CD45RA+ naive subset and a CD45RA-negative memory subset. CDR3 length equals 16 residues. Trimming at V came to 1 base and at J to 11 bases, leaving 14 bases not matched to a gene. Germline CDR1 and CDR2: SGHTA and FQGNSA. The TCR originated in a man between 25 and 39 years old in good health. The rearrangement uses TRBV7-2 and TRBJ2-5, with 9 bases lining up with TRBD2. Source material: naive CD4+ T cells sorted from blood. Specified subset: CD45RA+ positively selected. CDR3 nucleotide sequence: TGTGCCAGCAGCTTAGAACGGGGGGTTAGCGGGAGAGGGCAGTACTTC. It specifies CASSLERGVSGRGQYF.